These 8 T cell receptor beta chains were sequenced from one sample in a study of blood T cell repertoires in COVID-19. Sequenced by immunoSEQ multiplex PCR; TCRdb stores in-frame clones only, minus some. Seen here are some 260,000 clones, more than 70% observed once, and the top ten hold around 3.2%. The specimen sequenced was peripheral blood. Source of these receptors: a woman aged 18-29 years with acute or convalescent COVID-19.

This chain links TRBV3-1 (or the pseudogene TRBV3-2) with TRBJ2-1; the match to TRBD2 covers 12 bases. The CDR3 totals 15 residues. CDR1 and CDR2 from the germline V gene are LGHDT and YNNKEL (reference sequence). V trimming: 1 base; J trimming: 9 bases; junction bases outside the gene matches: 4. The CDR3 bases are TGTGCCAGCAGCCAAGGGCTAGCGGGAGGGGCTGAGCAGTTCTTC. It yields the protein CASSQGLAGGAEQFF.

This chain joins TRBV16 and TRBJ1-1; D gene unclear. CDR3 length: 13 amino acids. V was pared by 4 bases and J by 1 base, with 7 bases between. Looked up from germline, CDR1 is KGHSY and CDR2 is FQNENV. CDR3 DNA sequence: TGTGCCAGCAGCCCCCAAAAGAACACTGAAGCTTTCTTT. Protein: CASSPQKNTEAFF.

This clone came up a few times. V is TRBV7-9 and J is TRBJ1-1, with a tentative D call TRBD1 (5 bases). Germline CDR1 SEHNR, CDR2 FQNEAQ (reference sequence). The CDR3 runs 13 residues. V lost 5 bases and J lost 8, with 15 bases in between. The CDR3 DNA is TGTGCCAGCAGCCCGGGGGGGTACAGGGAAGCTTTCTTT. Amino acid sequence: CASSPGGYREAFF.

This chain uses TRBV29-1 with TRBJ1-2; 12 bases line up with TRBD1. Germline loops: CDR1 SQVTM, CDR2 ANQGSEA. The CDR3 is 20 residues long. J was trimmed by 0 bases and V by 3 bases; bases with no gene match: 17. This CDR3 reads CSVEDPGTGGIQHTNYGYTF. In DNA, the CDR3 is TGCAGCGTTGAGGACCCCGGGACAGGGGGCATTCAGCACACTAACTATGGCTACACCTTC. Together with reference TRBV29-1 and TRBJ1-2, the CDR3 gives the full variable domain: SAVISQKPSRDICQRGTSLTIQCQVDSQVTMMFWYRQQPGQSLTLIATANQGSEATYESGFVIDKFPISRPNLTFSTLTVSNMSPEDSSIYLCSVEDPGTGGIQHTNYGYTFGSGTRLTVV.

This clone was seen more than once but under ten times. The chain joins TRBV5-1 to TRBJ1-6, with TRBD1 matching over 8 bases. Germline V CDR1 and CDR2: SGHRS, YFSETQ. CDR3 length: 15 amino acids. V gave up 5 bases and J gave up 5 bases; unmatched junction bases: 6. The CDR3 protein is CASRPPGGNNSPLHF. The CDR3 region has the DNA TGCGCCAGCAGGCCCCCAGGGGGCAATAATTCACCCCTCCACTTT.

V gene TRBV11-2 combines with J gene TRBJ2-2; tentative D call: TRBD1 (6 bases). V was clipped by 5 bases and J by 4 bases, with 11 bases between them. Germline assignment: CDR1 SGHAT and CDR2 FQNNGV. The CDR3 totals 14 residues. DNA of the CDR3: TGTGCCAGCAGCGCCATAGGGGGCACCGGGGAGCTGTTTTTT. Translating it yields CASSAIGGTGELFF.

This chain joins TRBV28 and TRBJ2-2; 7 nucleotides match TRBD2. The germline gives CDR1 MDHEN, CDR2 SYDVKM. V lost 8 bases and J lost 4; bases outside the gene matches: 7. The CDR3 spans 14 residues. The DNA for the CDR3 is TGTGCCAGCCGCCTGGGACTAATCACCGGGGAGCTGTTTTTT. Its protein is CASRLGLITGELFF. Variable domain in full (rest from reference TRBV28 and TRBJ2-2): DVKVTQSSRYLVKRTGEKVFLECVQDMDHENMFWYRQDPGLGLRLIYFSYDVKMKEKGDIPEGYSVSREKKERFSLILESASTNQTSMYLCASRLGLITGELFFGEGSRLTVL.

This sequence joins TRBV9 and TRBJ2-3; TRBD2 agrees at 10 bases. Germline assignment: CDR1 SGDLS and CDR2 YYNGEE. CDR3 length equals 16 residues. Trimming took 0 bases from V and 3 from J; bases not matched to a gene: 4. CDR3 DNA sequence: TGTGCCAGCAGCGTAGAAGCGGGAGGGCCGACAGATACGCAGTATTTT. Translated, it gives CASSVEAGGPTDTQYF.